This T cell receptor beta chain derives from a study of shared clonotypes between healthy human individuals. Naive CD8 cells, CD45RO-negative and positively selected for CCR7, excluded terminally differentiated effector memory CD45RA+ cells. This CDR3 spans 17 amino acids. V was pared by 0 bases and J by 8 bases, with 4 bases of the junction left unmatched. Germline-derived CDR1 and CDR2 are SGHVS and FQNEAQ. Profiling relied on immunoSEQ multiplex PCR, and the TCRdb table lists in-frame clones only, not all of them. The repertoire has more than 2 million clones, about 95% of them found once; the top ten carry 0.9% to 1.4%.

The sequencing sample was made of naive CD8+ T cells sorted from blood. This chain links TRBV7-8 with TRBJ2-1; 16 bases match TRBD2. The sequence was collected from a man younger than 35 in good health. This chain's CDR3 is CASSLALGLAGGDEQFF. The DNA of the CDR3 is TGTGCCAGCAGCTTAGCGCTGGGACTAGCGGGAGGGGATGAGCAGTTCTTC.